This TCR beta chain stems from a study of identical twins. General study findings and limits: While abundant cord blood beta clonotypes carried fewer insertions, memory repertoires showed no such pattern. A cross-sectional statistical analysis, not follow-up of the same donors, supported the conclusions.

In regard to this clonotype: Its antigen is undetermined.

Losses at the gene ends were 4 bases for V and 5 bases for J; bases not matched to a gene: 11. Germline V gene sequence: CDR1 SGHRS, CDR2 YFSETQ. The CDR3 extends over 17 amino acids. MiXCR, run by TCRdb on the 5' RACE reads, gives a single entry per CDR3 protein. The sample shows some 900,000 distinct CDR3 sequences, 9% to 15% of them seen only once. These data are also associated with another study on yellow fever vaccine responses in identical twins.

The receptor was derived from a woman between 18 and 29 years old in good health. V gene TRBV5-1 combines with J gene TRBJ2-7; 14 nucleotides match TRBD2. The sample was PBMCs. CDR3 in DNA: TGCGCCAGCAGCGCCGCGACTAGCGGGAGGGGTCCCCACGAGCAGTACTTC. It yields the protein CASSAATSGRGPHEQYF.